These T cell receptor beta chains were read from a single sample in a study of response to subunit inactivated influenza vaccine. TCRdb processed the RT-PCR reads anew with MiXCR; each CDR3 protein has one entry. The sample includes 550,000 to 600,000 distinct CDR3 sequences, roughly 10% of them seen just once. The sequenced sample was PBMCs from blood, obtained on the day of vaccination. The receptors stem from a man aged 50-60 years who received an inactivated influenza vaccine. CDR3s include the opening cysteine and the closing phenylalanine or tryptophan. A D gene is named only where the DNA matches it firmly. A clone size is listed for some rows: how often the clone was seen (once, few, many), or a class if it is expanded.

DNA: TGCAGTGCTAGATATAGACAGGGGCTGTCCTACGAGCAGTACTTC
CDR3: CSARYRQGLSYEQYF
J: TRBJ2-7
D: TRBD1
size: few
V: TRBV20-1

DNA: TGTGCCAGCAGTTTAACGGAGGTCCCGAGCTCCTACAATGAGCAGTTCTTC
CDR3: CASSLTEVPSSYNEQFF
J: TRBJ2-1
D: NA
size: few
V: TRBV12-3/TRBV12-4

DNA: TGTGCCTCCTCCCGGACCGGCTTCTTATACAATGAGCAGTTCTTC
CDR3: CASSRTGFLYNEQFF
J: TRBJ2-1
D: NA
size: many
V: TRBV6-2/TRBV6-3

DNA: TGTGCCAGCAGTGTTTCGGGACTCCGATACACAGATACGCAGTATTTT
CDR3: CASSVSGLRYTDTQYF
J: TRBJ2-3
D: NA
size: NA
V: TRBV6-1

DNA: TGTGCCAGCAGTTTTGGGACAGGGGGCTATGGGCAGTACTTC
CDR3: CASSFGTGGYGQYF
J: TRBJ2-7
D: TRBD1
size: many
V: TRBV12-3/TRBV12-4

DNA: TGTGCCAGCAGCTTGCTAATCAGGGAACGCGAGCAGTTCTTC
CDR3: CASSLLIREREQFF
J: TRBJ2-1
D: NA
size: few
V: TRBV5-5

DNA: TGTGCCAGCTCAACACTAGCGGAAGCTTTGAATGAGCAGTTCTTC
CDR3: CASSTLAEALNEQFF
J: TRBJ2-1
D: TRBD2
size: NA
V: TRBV18

DNA: TGTGCCAGCAGCGGGCCCGGGACAGGGGGCGTGCTTTCAGATACGCAGTATTTT
CDR3: CASSGPGTGGVLSDTQYF
J: TRBJ2-3
D: TRBD1
size: NA
V: TRBV28

DNA: TGTGCCAGCAGCTTATATAATCTCCAAGGGATCCAGTACTTC
CDR3: CASSLYNLQGIQYF
J: TRBJ2-5
D: NA
size: NA
V: TRBV7-9

DNA: TGTGCCAGCAGCCGGACAGTCGGGGAGCTGTTTTTT
CDR3: CASSRTVGELFF
J: TRBJ2-2
D: NA
size: NA
V: TRBV6-2/TRBV6-3

DNA: TGTGCCAGCAGCCCGGACGGGGACAATGAGCAGTTCTTC
CDR3: CASSPDGDNEQFF
J: TRBJ2-1
D: NA
size: NA
V: TRBV6-2/TRBV6-3

DNA: TGCGCCAGCAGCCAAGATGGGGGAGCGGGAGTCATTGAGCAGTTCTTC
CDR3: CASSQDGGAGVIEQFF
J: TRBJ2-1
D: TRBD2
size: NA
V: TRBV4-3

DNA: TGTGCCAGCGGAGACAGGTGGCGGGCCGGTTCACCCCTCCACTTT
CDR3: CASGDRWRAGSPLHF
J: TRBJ1-6
D: NA
size: NA
V: TRBV6-1

DNA: TGCGCCAGCAGCCAAGCCCAACTAGCGGGGGGGCCCGGGGTCGACAAAAACATTCAGTACTTC
CDR3: CASSQAQLAGGPGVDKNIQYF
J: TRBJ2-4
D: TRBD2
size: few
V: TRBV4-1

DNA: TGTGCCAGCAGTTCCCCAGGCCTAAACACTGAAGCTTTCTTT
CDR3: CASSSPGLNTEAFF
J: TRBJ1-1
D: NA
size: many
V: TRBV28

DNA: TGCAGCGTTGAACAGCTCACAGATACGCAGTATTTT
CDR3: CSVEQLTDTQYF
J: TRBJ2-3
D: NA
size: NA
V: TRBV29-1